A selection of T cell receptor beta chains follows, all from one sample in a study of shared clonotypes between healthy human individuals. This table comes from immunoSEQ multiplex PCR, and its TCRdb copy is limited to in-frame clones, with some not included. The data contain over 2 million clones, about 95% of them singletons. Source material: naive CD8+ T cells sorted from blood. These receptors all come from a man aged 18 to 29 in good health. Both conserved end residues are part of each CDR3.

CDR3aa: CASSLQSGELFF
v_gene: TRBV5-6
j_gene: TRBJ2-2

CDR3aa: CASSFGQTSTDTQYF
v_gene: TRBV27
j_gene: TRBJ2-3

CDR3aa: CASSLEPTGTVSNQPQHF
v_gene: TRBV14
j_gene: TRBJ1-5

CDR3aa: CASSLMGLANKDTQYF
v_gene: TRBV13
j_gene: TRBJ2-3

CDR3aa: CASSYGPEQYF
v_gene: TRBV6-5
j_gene: TRBJ2-7

CDR3aa: CASSQEMAGVVYNEQFF
v_gene: TRBV4-3
j_gene: TRBJ2-1

CDR3aa: CASSQVVPPSNGYTF
v_gene: TRBV4-1
j_gene: TRBJ1-2

CDR3aa: CSAEGNQETQYF
v_gene: TRBV29-1
j_gene: TRBJ2-5

CDR3aa: CATSRGGGYEQHF
v_gene: TRBV15
j_gene: TRBJ2-7

CDR3aa: CASSSDRGAEQFF
v_gene: TRBV27
j_gene: TRBJ2-1

CDR3aa: CASSMKGGNTEAFF
v_gene: TRBV19
j_gene: TRBJ1-1

CDR3aa: CASSQDRGGQDTQYF
v_gene: TRBV4-1
j_gene: TRBJ2-3

CDR3aa: CASSQRPDTQYF
v_gene: TRBV4-1
j_gene: TRBJ2-3

CDR3aa: CSVEDIGSNEKLFF
v_gene: TRBV29-1
j_gene: TRBJ1-4

CDR3aa: CASTLDPGEETQYF
v_gene: TRBV28
j_gene: TRBJ2-5

CDR3aa: CAISESVTGALYEQYF
v_gene: TRBV10-3
j_gene: TRBJ2-7

CDR3aa: CASSGQDGGNEKLFF
v_gene: TRBV19
j_gene: TRBJ1-4

CDR3aa: CASSNELGTGELFF
v_gene: TRBV9
j_gene: TRBJ2-2

CDR3aa: CQTGTGAFYGYTF
v_gene: TRBV6-6
j_gene: TRBJ1-2

CDR3aa: CASSQEATSGRFSTDTQYF
v_gene: TRBV4-3
j_gene: TRBJ2-3

CDR3aa: CSVAGAGGGDTQYF
v_gene: TRBV29-1
j_gene: TRBJ2-3

CDR3aa: CAWSAGNEQFF
v_gene: TRBV30
j_gene: TRBJ2-1

CDR3aa: CASSIAGRATYEQYF
v_gene: TRBV19
j_gene: TRBJ2-7

CDR3aa: CSVLTGVSYEQYF
v_gene: TRBV29-1
j_gene: TRBJ2-7

CDR3aa: CASSFYGNTEAFF
v_gene: TRBV5-6
j_gene: TRBJ1-1

CDR3aa: CASSYTSDEQYF
v_gene: TRBV13
j_gene: TRBJ2-7

CDR3aa: CASRPHGEGGETQYF
v_gene: TRBV27
j_gene: TRBJ2-5

CDR3aa: CASSSGLAGYEQYF
v_gene: TRBV6-5
j_gene: TRBJ2-7

CDR3aa: CASSQGAGLAGGRPRNEQYF
v_gene: TRBV4-2
j_gene: TRBJ2-7

CDR3aa: CATSKAGATDTQYF
v_gene: TRBV15
j_gene: TRBJ2-3

CDR3aa: CASSYGPENTEAFF
v_gene: TRBV6-5
j_gene: TRBJ1-1

CDR3aa: CASSLGVEAFF
v_gene: TRBV19
j_gene: TRBJ1-1

CDR3aa: CASSQNTGGPQHF
v_gene: TRBV4-1
j_gene: TRBJ1-5

CDR3aa: CASSLQGESMNTEAFF
v_gene: TRBV9
j_gene: TRBJ1-1

CDR3aa: CASSLQDSPNSPLHF
v_gene: TRBV7-6
j_gene: TRBJ1-6

CDR3aa: CASSLEGGTADTQYF
v_gene: TRBV28
j_gene: TRBJ2-3

CDR3aa: CATRTGDTEAFF
v_gene: TRBV27
j_gene: TRBJ1-1